This T cell receptor (beta chain) appears in the sequencing data of a study of cytomegalovirus exposure and HLA in healthy donors (dated by TCRdb to about 2017). For the study in its entirety: In an earlier analysis of some 550 of the donors, around 290 Gb of sequence data and roughly 100 million unique TCR beta sequences from roughly 200 million T cells were reported. Among under 450 genotyped donors of the cohort, an average of about 240,000 unique TCR beta nucleotide sequences were sequenced per donor, approximately 20% of them non-productive. An early release covering roughly 640 HLA-typed donors comprised roughly 300 gigabases of sequencing data and approximately 85 million unique TCR sequences. Alongside the repertoire data, information on donor age, sex, ethnicity and CMV serostatus was compiled. A later analysis re-analyzed previously published TCR beta repertoires from 550 to 700 donors and added high-resolution HLA genotyping to study TCR occurrence patterns. Roughly 5 DR-DQ haplotypes were handled as single units for association and clustering because linkage in the cohort was strong. To predict cytomegalovirus infection status, the study combined high-throughput TCR immunosequencing, statistical association of individual TCRs with disease status, and machine learning. Rather than drawing on any new phenotypic data, the later analysis identified candidate immune exposures from TCR beta sequences and the way those sequences occurred across donors. Class I and class II HLA loci were covered by the typing at four-digit resolution. Genome-wide SNP genotypes for about three fifths of the 666 donors were used in a later genetic analysis, which treated that subset as a discovery cohort. A separate validation cohort of roughly 120 different subjects was used in addition to the approximately 700-subject first cohort. Among the approximately 400 genotyped donors, around 81% belonged to the genetic ancestry cluster associated with self-reported Caucasian donors. The study aimed to test whether signatures of past pathogen exposure could be identified by cataloging public T cell receptors. In an earlier analysis of 500 to 650 of the donors, high-throughput TCR beta sequencing was used to judge whether each TCR beta V gene segment behaved as functional or pseudogenic. The number of typed donors differed by locus: about 629-630 for A, B, C, DRB1 and DQB1; some 500 for DQA1; roughly 600 for DPA1; and some 430 for DPB1. All discovery cohort repertoires had been generated using a single sequencing platform. The study profiled the T cell repertoires of fewer than 850 subjects by immunosequencing and related them to cytomegalovirus serostatus.

The cohort comprised around 690 healthy bone marrow donors. At the time of sampling, every cohort member was nominally healthy, though immune exposures that went unrecorded were likely present. The donor was CMV seronegative and belonged to the group of approximately 320 seronegative cohort members. A peripheral blood sample was collected from each donor, and TCR beta sequencing was performed on peripheral blood mononuclear cells. The Qiagen DNeasy Blood Extraction Kit was used to extract genomic DNA from the blood cell samples. Receptor libraries were prepared by the immunoSEQ multiplex PCR assay. The multiplex PCR relied on a mix of 60 forward primers for TCR Vbeta segments and 13 reverse primers for TCR Jbeta segments. The CDR3 region of rearranged TCR beta genes was amplified from genomic DNA with a multiplex PCR assay. The Illumina HiSeq System was used to sequence the amplified TCR beta libraries as 87-base-pair reads. The authors' analysis ran thus. A later analysis tallied around 82 million unique TCR beta chains across the 660 or so repertoires, and some 10 million of those chains were shared by two or more donors. To remove PCR and sequencing errors, raw reads were error-corrected and collapsed into unique sequences using a nearest-neighbor algorithm that merged closely related sequences. Alignment of CDR3 sequences to IMGT reference sequences was used to assign V, D and J gene segments. For a sequence to be retained, a match of at least six nucleotides to both a V gene segment and a J gene segment was required. Rearrangements were called productive when the CDR3 lacked stop codons and stayed in frame with V and J; all others were non-productive. CDR3 was defined according to IMGT convention as the region running from the second conserved V-encoded cysteine to the conserved J-encoded phenylalanine. In an earlier analysis of around 570 of the donors, sequences lacking an unambiguous match to a single V gene segment were excluded. In an earlier analysis of some 590 of the donors, a V segment was called functional when productive rearrangements were above 56.7%, and segregating when the standard deviation between donors exceeded 5%. A statistical classification framework was built to diagnose cytomegalovirus status from the catalog of TCR beta chain sequences. V and J gene assignment, in a later analysis, came from comparing TCR nucleotide sequences with IMGT/GENE-DB human TR gene sequences. A later analysis assigned CDR3 sequences and most-parsimonious VDJ recombination scenarios with the TCRdist pipeline. In a later analysis, each TCR beta chain was defined by its CDR3 amino acid sequence together with its V-gene family, and reads lacking a unique V-gene family were excluded. In a later analysis, a few hundred highly shared, low-generation-probability nucleotide sequences were removed to address suspected cross-contamination and a sequencing artifact. In a later analysis, a clonal expansion index was calculated for each public chain from normalized within-repertoire ranks of inferred template counts. Generation probabilities in a later analysis came from a VDJ recombination model fitted to out-of-frame rearrangements, and those results were checked against IGoR. In a later analysis, hypergeometric tests were used to score TCR-TCR, TCR-HLA and TCR-CMV co-occurrence, with a repertoire-size bias correction applied to TCR pairs. False discovery rates were estimated in a later analysis by permuting HLA or CMV assignments 20 times. In a later analysis, co-occurring TCRs were grouped using DBSCAN, with TCRdist sequence similarity added in when clustering inside HLA-allele-positive subsets. Repertoires with fewer than 30,000 or more than 120,000 public chains were left out of co-occurrence clustering, as were about 5 repertoires with anomalous nucleotide sharing. TCRdb mirrors the immuneACCESS table, restricted to in-frame sequences. Some clones are absent from its copies; in checked studies, under half trace to an unresolved V gene, and the reason for the others is unknown. The V and J calls and clone size are taken from that table; D and trimming were inferred from the DNA. The sample table lists some 150,000 clones, 9.4% of them with a count of one. Over 1.5% of the sample comes from the top ten.

Results the study describes overall, beyond this receptor: In an earlier analysis of fewer than 700 of the donors, most TCR beta V segments appeared in productive rearrangements about 90% or about 30% of the time, broadly matching IMGT annotations. The earlier analysis of approximately 540 of the donors excluded 15 to 20 rarely observed V segments, including chromosome 9 orphons, because counts were too low. A total of roughly 160 TCR beta chains were listed by the study as associated with cytomegalovirus. Correlated functional status among segregating V segments might be attributable to linkage disequilibrium, but an unknown experimental factor could not be ruled out. According to a later analysis, parvovirus B19, influenza, CMV and Epstein-Barr virus appeared linked to several top co-occurrence clusters. Because HLA typing was unavailable for some donors at each locus, only the typed subset was used in association tests. A further reported finding was that TCR beta sequences accurately predicted the HLA-A and HLA-B alleles for most subjects in the first cohort. The cohort was sequenced for TCR beta chains only, and without alpha or paired-chain data the features that could be detected were limited. Some IMGT-functional V segments, including TRBV6-2 and TRBV6-3, could not be told apart with the 87-base-pair reads, so those segments were excluded. According to a later analysis, TCR association rates differed among HLA loci, with DRB1 alleles showing the most associated TCRs and HLA-C alleles showing the fewest. The authors suggested that the approach could potentially be generalized to other disease states and immunological phenotypes. In vitro tests confirmed that three of the cytomegalovirus-associated TCR beta chains recognize cytomegalovirus antigens. The sequencing pipeline was judged likely to have produced a cluster of highly shared sequence variants as a technical artifact. A later analysis found that most CMV-associated TCR beta chains appeared HLA-restricted, with HLA associations seemingly driven largely by CMV exposure. In both the original and validation cohorts, the classifier was reported to diagnose cytomegalovirus status with high specificity and sensitivity. For the cohort, immune exposure information was limited to CMV serostatus. Assigning TCR associations to individual alleles was difficult when HLA alleles, especially DR and DQ, strongly co-occurred. In a later analysis, HLA-associated TCR beta chains showed more clonal expansion and lower generation probabilities than non-associated chains that were equally common. A later genetic analysis associated a missense DCLRE1C variant with V-gene and J-gene trimming of TCR beta chains, and an independent cohort replicated the association. The presence/absence analyses assumed that sequencing depth was roughly uniform across donors, and that assumption may not be true. Most TCR sequences were seen in very few donors, while some public TCRs were found in many individuals. In a later genetic analysis, fewer N-insertions in productive TCRs were reported among donors in an Asian-associated ancestry cluster than the approximately 670-donor mean. In a later analysis, some 17,000 TCR beta sequences were associated with specific HLA alleles at a false discovery rate of 0.05.

On this clone itself: There is no known antigen for this receptor. Nothing much larger sits one base from this clone, and base qualities are not available.

Spanning cysteine to phenylalanine, the CDR3 consists of 12 amino acids. The entry retains the CDR3 DNA only, 36 bases that are in frame from base 1. CDR1 SEHNR and CDR2 FQNEAQ were looked up in the germline V gene (reference sequence). V is cut by 4 bases and J by 1 base, and the space between the germline ends is 4 bases. The sample taken for sequencing was PBMCs. The chain employs TRBV7-9 and TRBJ2-5; a confident D gene designation cannot be given. This TCR was recovered from a male donor in good health and CMV-seronegative. The sequenced DNA is TGTGCCAGCAGCTGGGCCCAAGAGACCCAGTACTTC. This gives the protein CASSWAQETQYF.